What follows is one TCR beta chain and its context. Seattle cases were enrolled at active infection and followed longitudinally. The data were obtained in a study of blood T cell repertoires in COVID-19. Study-wide background: PBMCs, B-cell-depleted T cells, or T cells were the source of the cDNA or gDNA that made up the material.

Germline-derived CDR1 and CDR2 are MNHEY and SMNVEV (reference sequence). The CDR3 sequence is 17 residues long. J lost 2 bases, V lost 7 bases, and 13 bases had no gene match. Assay used: immunoSEQ multiplex PCR; TCRdb lists only in-frame clones, some missing. The data show about 89,000 clones, about 83% seen once. This sequence was found in a man in his 70s with COVID-19, enrolled during active disease. The sample taken for sequencing was peripheral blood. The chain carries TRBV27 and TRBJ2-2; 7 nucleotides line up with TRBD1. The CDR3 reads CASTTDRRNLNTGELFF. CDR3 in DNA: TGTGCCAGCACCACGGACAGGCGAAACTTAAACACCGGGGAGCTGTTTTTT.